Below are 26 T cell receptor beta chains sequenced from a single sample in a study of blood T cell repertoires in COVID-19. The repertoire was sequenced with immunoSEQ multiplex PCR; TCRdb's copy has only in-frame clones and lacks some. The sample consists of more than 200,000 clones, approximately 90% of them appearing once. Sequenced input: peripheral blood. The receptors shown here come from a middle-aged man with COVID-19, enrolled during active disease.

The chain uses TRBV10-3 and TRBJ1-2; 7 positions agree with TRBD1. The CDR3 covers 16 residues. From germline, CDR1 is ENHRY and CDR2 SYGVKD. J gave up 4 bases and V 0 bases, and 8 bases lay outside the gene matches. For the CDR3, the DNA is TGTGCCATCAGTGAGTCTAAGGGGGCCGTCCCCTATGGCTACACCTTC. As protein: CAISESKGAVPYGYTF.

CDR3 region: CASSSPRGTDTQYF. In DNA, the CDR3 is TGTGCCAGCAGTTCCCCCAGGGGCACAGATACGCAGTATTTT. The V and J genes are TRBV11-1 and TRBJ2-3; D may be TRBD1 (5 bases). With 6 bases removed from V and 1 base from J, the gap between germline ends came to 11 bases. Germline CDR1 is SGHAT and CDR2 is FQDESV (reference sequence). The CDR3 length is 14 residues. The full variable domain, with the rest looked up from reference TRBV11-1 and TRBJ2-3, is EAEVAQSPRYKITEKSQAVAFWCDPISGHATLYWYRQILGQGPELLVQFQDESVVDDSQLPKDRFSAERLKGVDSTLKIQPAELGDSAMYLCASSSPRGTDTQYFGPGTRLTVL.

The chain carries TRBV11-3 and TRBJ2-3, with D tentatively TRBD1 (6 bases). Trimming shortened V by 5 bases and J by 4 bases, and 10 bases separated the two germline ends. Germline CDR1 is SGHNT and CDR2 is YENEEA. This CDR3 is 13 amino acids long. This chain's CDR3 is CASSPQGSDTQYF. CDR3 DNA: TGTGCCAGCAGCCCCCAGGGGTCAGATACGCAGTATTTT.

V is TRBV6-5 and J is TRBJ1-5; unclear D gene. The CDR3 spans 12 residues. The V end was cut by 5 bases, the J end by 0 bases, with 2 bases between. Germline CDR1 and CDR2: MNHEY and SVGAGI. The CDR3 sequence is CASSLSNQPQHF. DNA for the CDR3: TGTGCCAGCAGTCTTAGCAATCAGCCCCAGCATTTT.

The chain links TRBV5-1 to TRBJ1-4; D is unclear. Trimming removed 4 bases at V and 6 bases at J, with 13 bases between. CDR1 and CDR2 from the germline V gene are SGHRS and YFSETQ. This CDR3 region has 14 residues. The DNA for the CDR3 is TGCGCCAGCAGCCCCCCGTCCGCGGATGAAAAACTGTTTTTT. It encodes CASSPPSADEKLFF.

This clone was found a few times. The rearrangement uses TRBV10-3 and TRBJ2-7, with 13 bases identical to TRBD2. Germline V lookup: CDR1 ENHRY, CDR2 SYGVKD. The CDR3 totals 17 residues. The J segment lost 3 bases and the V segment lost 6 bases, leaving 11 bases of the junction unmatched. This CDR3 reads CAISGPARTSGGYEQYF. The DNA for the CDR3 is TGTGCCATCAGCGGACCCGCTCGGACTAGCGGGGGCTACGAGCAGTACTTC.

This clone was counted a single time. The chain is built from TRBV3-1 (or the pseudogene TRBV3-2) and TRBJ2-5, with 11 bases aligning to TRBD2. Trimming took 2 bases from V and 5 from J; bases not matched to a gene: 10. Per germline, CDR1 LGHDT and CDR2 YNNKEL (reference sequence). This CDR3 region has 17 residues. The CDR3 DNA reads TGTGCCAGCAGCCAAAGTATAACTAGCGGGAGAGGTGAGACCCAGTACTTC. This encodes CASSQSITSGRGETQYF.

The chain carries TRBV10-3 and TRBJ1-2; the D is unclear. CDR1 ENHRY and CDR2 SYGVKD come from the germline V gene. V gave up 0 bases and J gave up 2 bases, with 10 bases separating them. The length of the CDR3 is 15 residues. The CDR3 protein is CAISESSQRNYGYTF. CDR3 bases: TGTGCCATCAGTGAGTCTAGCCAGCGAAACTATGGCTACACCTTC.

J is TRBJ2-3 and V is TRBV18; unclear D gene. V was cut by 0 bases and J by 4 bases, with 11 bases left in between. Germline loops: CDR1 KGHSH, CDR2 LQKENI. The CDR3 loop spans 15 amino acids. CDR3 residues: CASSPPGTRADTQYF. CDR3 nucleotide sequence: TGTGCCAGCTCACCACCGGGCACAAGAGCAGATACGCAGTATTTT.

The chain links TRBV7-2 to TRBJ2-5; D is unclear. Germline CDR1 and CDR2: SGHTA and FQGNSA. This CDR3 comprises 15 residues. V dropped 0 bases and J dropped 6 bases, with 14 bases sitting between them. CDR3 sequence reads: CASSLASSALQTQYF. In DNA, the CDR3 is TGTGCCAGCAGCTTAGCCTCAAGCGCTCTACAGACCCAGTACTTC.

The V gene is TRBV16, the J gene TRBJ1-6; 8 positions agree with TRBD1. The germline CDR1 and CDR2 sequences are KGHSY and FQNENV. Germline trimming cut 5 bases from V and 7 bases from J; bases unmatched to any gene: 7. The CDR3 totals 15 residues. In nucleotides, the CDR3 is TGTGCCAGCAGCACCTCAGGGGGCCAGAATTCACCCCTCCACTTT. This codes for CASSTSGGQNSPLHF.

The rearrangement links TRBV10-3 to TRBJ2-1; D perhaps matches TRBD2 (6 bases). The germline CDR1 and CDR2 sequences are ENHRY and SYGVKD. There are 12 residues in the CDR3. V was trimmed by 6 bases and J by 8 bases, leaving 11 bases between them. This chain's CDR3 is CAISPRDYEQFF. In nucleotides, the CDR3 is TGTGCCATCAGCCCCAGGGACTATGAGCAGTTCTTC.

The CDR3: CASRDVVGGPYAPNTEAFF. In DNA form, the CDR3 reads TGTGCCAGCAGAGATGTGGTGGGGGGTCCCTACGCCCCCAACACTGAAGCTTTCTTT. The chain is built from TRBV28 and TRBJ1-1, with D possibly TRBD1 on 5 matching bases. Germline V gene sequence: CDR1 MDHEN, CDR2 SYDVKM. CDR3 length: 19 residues. The ends were cut back, 6 bases at V and 2 bases at J, with 28 bases in the middle.

The chain combines TRBV7-3 with TRBJ1-2; TRBD1 matches at 7 bases. Germline assignment: CDR1 SGHTA and CDR2 FQGTGA. CDR3 length: 15 residues. V shed 3 bases, J shed 2 bases, and the junction held 6 bases outside the gene matches. This CDR3 is CASSFTSGQNYGYTF. The CDR3, as DNA: TGTGCCAGCAGCTTTACATCGGGACAGAACTATGGCTACACCTTC.

The V gene is TRBV6-2 or TRBV6-3, the J gene TRBJ1-5; 10 bases are a match to TRBD1. Germline CDR1 is MNHEY and CDR2 is SVGEGT. This CDR3 spans 18 amino acids. With V trimmed by 3 bases and J by 0 bases, 8 bases remained unmatched. The CDR3 DNA is TGTGCCAGCAGTTATGACAGGGGGCAGTCCTATAGCAATCAGCCCCAGCATTTT. Encoded protein: CASSYDRGQSYSNQPQHF.

The chain uses TRBV5-6 and TRBJ2-6; 8 nucleotides align to TRBD1. V lost 0 bases to trimming and J lost 3 bases; unmatched junction nucleotides: 5. This CDR3 has 17 residues. Germline loops: CDR1 SGHDT, CDR2 YYEEEE. CDR3 sequence: CASSLGQGAGGANVLTF. The CDR3 DNA follows: TGTGCCAGCAGCTTGGGGCAGGGGGCAGGTGGGGCCAACGTCCTGACTTTC.

J is TRBJ2-3 and V is TRBV6-5; D perhaps matches TRBD2 (5 bases). Germline CDR1 and CDR2: MNHEY and SVGAGI. This CDR3 is built from 15 residues. V lost 0 bases and J lost 6, with 13 bases in between. The CDR3 loop is CASSYSGLLGDTQYF. In nucleotides, the CDR3 is TGTGCCAGCAGTTACTCAGGACTCCTTGGGGATACGCAGTATTTT.

The V and J genes are TRBV3-1 (or the pseudogene TRBV3-2) and TRBJ2-3; the D gene is possibly TRBD2 (5 bases). Germline CDR1 and CDR2: LGHDT and YNNKEL (reference sequence). The V end lost 5 bases, the J end lost 4 bases, and 13 bases lay between the germline ends. The CDR3 length is 14 residues. CDR3 sequence reads: CASSVLAPADTQYF. CDR3 in DNA: TGTGCCAGCAGCGTCCTAGCTCCCGCAGATACGCAGTATTTT.

The rearrangement links TRBV3-1 (or the pseudogene TRBV3-2) to TRBJ2-5; D remains unclear. Germline V gene sequence: CDR1 LGHDT, CDR2 YNNKEL (reference sequence). The CDR3 totals 14 residues. The V end lost 0 bases, the J end lost 2 bases, and 7 bases lay between the germline ends. The CDR3 here is CASSQDQRQETQYF. The CDR3 DNA is TGTGCCAGCAGCCAAGATCAGAGGCAAGAGACCCAGTACTTC.

J is TRBJ2-5 and V is TRBV19; maybe TRBD1 (5 bases). The CDR3 covers 15 residues. Germline CDR1 LNHDA, CDR2 SQIVND (reference sequence). V was clipped by 3 bases and J by 2 bases, with 13 bases between them. DNA of the CDR3: TGTGCCAGTAGTATCTCGAGACAGAGGCAAGAGACCCAGTACTTC. This gives the protein CASSISRQRQETQYF.

The chain combines TRBV28 with TRBJ1-1; D is ambiguous. The V end lost 7 bases, the J end lost 2 bases, and 11 bases lay between the germline ends. Germline CDR1 MDHEN, CDR2 SYDVKM. The CDR3 covers 13 residues. CDR3 amino acids: CASTVTPNTEAFF. The CDR3 DNA follows: TGTGCCAGCACCGTTACACCAAACACTGAAGCTTTCTTT. The entire variable domain, with the rest obtained from reference TRBV28 and TRBJ1-1, is as follows: DVKVTQSSRYLVKRTGEKVFLECVQDMDHENMFWYRQDPGLGLRLIYFSYDVKMKEKGDIPEGYSVSREKKERFSLILESASTNQTSMYLCASTVTPNTEAFFGQGTRLTVV.

This clone was recorded a few times. The rearrangement links TRBV5-1 to TRBJ2-2; D is perhaps TRBD1 (7 bases). V was clipped by 1 base and J by 6 bases, with 10 bases between them. The CDR3 is 14 amino acids. CDR1 SGHRS and CDR2 YFSETQ come from the germline V gene. CDR3: CASSLSGGPGELFF. CDR3 sequence (DNA): TGCGCCAGCAGCTTGTCAGGGGGGCCCGGGGAGCTGTTTTTT. The full variable domain, completed using reference TRBV5-1 and TRBJ2-2, is KAGVTQTPRYLIKTRGQQVTLSCSPISGHRSVSWYQQTPGQGLQFLFEYFSETQRNKGNFPGRFSGRQFSNSRSEMNVSTLELGDSALYLCASSLSGGPGELFFGEGSRLTVL.

The V call is TRBV25-1, the J call TRBJ1-6, with TRBD1 as a possible D gene (5 bases). CDR3 length equals 13 residues. CDR1 and CDR2 (germline): MGHDK, SYGVNS. The germline V and J ends were trimmed by 6 bases and 8 bases, with 11 bases remaining between them. CDR3 sequence (DNA): TGTGCCAGCAGCCATTCGGGGGATTCACCCCTCCACTTT. Amino acid sequence: CASSHSGDSPLHF.

In this sample, this clone turned up a few times. The chain recombines TRBV9 with TRBJ2-5; 8 bases match TRBD1. The CDR3 contains 16 residues. The junction had 12 bases not matched to a gene; V was cut back by 4 bases and J by 4 bases. Germline CDR1 and CDR2: SGDLS and YYNGEE. The CDR3: CASSLRTGTFSETQYF. The DNA of the CDR3 is TGTGCCAGCAGCCTACGGACAGGGACTTTTTCAGAGACCCAGTACTTC.

The chain couples TRBV5-1 to TRBJ2-3; the D gene is possibly TRBD2 (5 bases). The CDR3 is made up of 15 amino acids. V lost 3 bases to trimming and J lost 0 bases, with 11 bases between them. Per the germline V gene, CDR1 is SGHRS and CDR2 is YFSETQ. CDR3 region: CASSSEAFSTDTQYF. DNA for the CDR3: TGCGCCAGCAGCTCGGAGGCCTTTAGCACAGATACGCAGTATTTT.

This chain connects TRBV6-5 to TRBJ2-7; 11 bases agree with TRBD2. After removal of 6 bases from V and 4 bases from J, the junction contained 8 bases not matched to a gene. Germline V gene sequence: CDR1 MNHEY, CDR2 SVGAGI. This CDR3 is 15 amino acids long. In nucleotides, the CDR3 is TGTGCCAGCAGAGCACTAGCGGGGGCCTCATACGAGCAGTACTTC. Protein sequence: CASRALAGASYEQYF.